The 7 T cell receptor beta chains given below trace back to one sample, sequenced in a study of regulatory T cells in long-lasting Graves disease. Construction of TCR beta libraries relied on iRepertoire HTBI primers and on Arm-PCR targeting CDR3 regions. TCRdb re-analysed the multiplex PCR reads in MiXCR, keeping a single row per CDR3 protein. The profile shows more than 350,000 distinct CDR3 sequences, roughly a fifth of them singletons. Time point here: persistent/refractory GD, antithyroid drugs over 5 years with positive TRAb. Extracted PBMC RNA gave rise to the TCR library. Sequencing used peripheral blood mononuclear cells (PBMCs), obtained when the disease was refractory, from a patient treated with antithyroid drugs. The receptors were sampled from a female donor with Graves disease.

This chain links TRBV28 with TRBJ1-2; 11 bases agree with TRBD1. Germline CDR1 MDHEN, CDR2 SYDVKM. The junction had 9 bases not matched to a gene; V was cut back by 6 bases and J by 0 bases. This CDR3 is built from 17 residues. The CDR3 here is CASRVGGGQGANYGYTF. The CDR3 DNA sequence: TGTGCCAGCAGGGTAGGGGGGGGACAGGGGGCTAACTATGGCTACACCTTC.

This clonotype was counted many times. This rearrangement joins TRBV12-3 or TRBV12-4 to TRBJ1-1, with 8 positions matching TRBD1. The ends lost 3 bases at V and 3 bases at J; junction bases unmatched: 9. CDR3 length equals 16 residues. The CDR3 DNA reads TGTGCCAGCAGTTTGACAGGGGCTAGATTGGACACTGAAGCTTTCTTT. Translating it yields CASSLTGARLDTEAFF.

The J gene is TRBJ1-2, the V gene TRBV15; a possible D gene is TRBD1 (5 bases). The CDR3 contains 15 residues. Per the germline V gene, CDR1 is LNHNV and CDR2 is YYDKDF (reference sequence). The V gene lost 5 bases and the J gene lost 2 bases, with 15 bases spanning the gap. The CDR3 coding sequence is TGTGCCACCAGCGGAGCCGTGACAGAGAACTATGGCTACACCTTC. Its translation is CATSGAVTENYGYTF.

This clonotype was observed at least ten times. This chain joins TRBV5-1 and TRBJ2-2, with D perhaps TRBD1 (6 bases). Trimming removed 5 bases from V and 6 bases from J, with 11 bases in between. Germline CDR1 and CDR2: SGHRS and YFSETQ. The CDR3 has 13 residues. CDR3 DNA: TGCGCCAGCAGTTTCACAGGGTCCGGGGAGCTGTTTTTT. Its translation: CASSFTGSGELFF.

This clonotype was detected many times. The chain links TRBV28 to TRBJ2-4; the D gene is possibly TRBD1 (6 bases). CDR3 length: 14 residues. Germline V CDR1 and CDR2: MDHEN, SYDVKM. The V end was cut by 1 base, the J end by 6 bases, with 10 bases between. DNA for the CDR3: TGTGCCAGCAGTTTATACAGGGCTAGAAACATTCAGTACTTC. Its translation: CASSLYRARNIQYF.

This clonotype was seen a handful of times. The chain couples TRBV6-1 to TRBJ2-2; D perhaps matches TRBD2 (5 bases). Trimming stripped 6 bases from V and 7 bases from J, with 15 bases between. The CDR3 sequence is 14 residues long. Germline-derived CDR1 and CDR2 are MNHNS and SASEGT. The CDR3 is CASRKGDKGGELFF. The CDR3 region has the DNA TGTGCCAGCAGGAAGGGAGACAAAGGCGGGGAGCTGTTTTTT.

This clonotype showed up just a few times. This chain connects TRBV30 to TRBJ2-3, with D possibly being TRBD1 (6 bases). CDR1 is GTSNPN and CDR2 is SVGIG in the germline V gene (reference sequence). Trimming shortened V by 1 base and J by 6 bases, and 8 bases separated the two germline ends. The CDR3 loop spans 12 amino acids. The CDR3 sequence is CAWSGTVDTQYF. As DNA, the CDR3 is TGTGCCTGGAGTGGGACAGTGGATACGCAGTATTTT.